This TCR beta chain was sequenced in a study of T-cell reconstitution after alpha-beta-depleted transplantation in children. Preparation of the TCRbeta library used unique molecular identifiers. TCRdb fed the PCR reads into MiXCR, producing one record per CDR3 protein. The profile covers 600,000 to 700,000 distinct CDR3 sequences, with roughly 17% appearing a single time and approximately 1.1% taken by the ten largest. Trimming removed 2 bases at V and 0 bases at J, with 13 bases between. The CDR3 has 15 residues. From germline, CDR1 is DFQATT and CDR2 SNEGSKA (reference sequence). Sequencing used PBMCs from the stem cell graft donor, obtained from the stem cell graft. The clonotype originates from a human donor who donated a stem cell graft to a child with acute myeloid leukemia. The chain couples TRBV20-1 to TRBJ1-1, with D tentatively TRBD1 (5 bases). CDR3 bases: TGCAGTGCTAGAAGAGGCGGGGCCATGAACACTGAAGCTTTCTTT. This translates into CSARRGGAMNTEAFF.